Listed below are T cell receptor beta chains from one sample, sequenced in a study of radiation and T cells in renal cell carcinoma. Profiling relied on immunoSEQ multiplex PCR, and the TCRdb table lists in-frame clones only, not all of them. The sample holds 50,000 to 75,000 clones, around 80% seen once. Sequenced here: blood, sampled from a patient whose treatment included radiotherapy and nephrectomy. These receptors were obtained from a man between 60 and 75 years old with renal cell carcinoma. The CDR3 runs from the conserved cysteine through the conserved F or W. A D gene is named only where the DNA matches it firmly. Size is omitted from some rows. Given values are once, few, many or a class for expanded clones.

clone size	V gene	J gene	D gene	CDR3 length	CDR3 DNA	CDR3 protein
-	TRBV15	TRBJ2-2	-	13	TGTGCCACCAGCAGAGGGGCCTTCGGGGAGCTGTTTTTT	CATSRGAFGELFF
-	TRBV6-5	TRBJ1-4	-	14	TGTGCCAGCAGTCCCCGGGACGGAGCTGAAAAACTGTTTTTT	CASSPRDGAEKLFF
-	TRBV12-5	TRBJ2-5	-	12	TGTGCTAGTGGTTTGATGGGAGAGACCCAGTACTTC	CASGLMGETQYF
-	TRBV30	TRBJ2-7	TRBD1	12	TGTGCCTGGAGCAGGACAGACAGGGGAACTTACTTC	CAWSRTDRGTYF
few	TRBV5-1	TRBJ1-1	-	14	TGCGCCAGCAGCTTGGAAGGTTCCTCCGTGGGAGCTTTCTTT	CASSLEGSSVGAFF
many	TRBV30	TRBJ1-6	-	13	TGTGCCTGGCAGGGGTCGTATAATTCACCCCTCCACTTT	CAWQGSYNSPLHF
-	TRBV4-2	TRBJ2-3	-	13	TGTGCCAGCAGCCAAGAAGAGCGTGATACGCAGTATTTT	CASSQEERDTQYF
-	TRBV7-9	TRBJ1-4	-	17	TGTGCCAGCAGCTTAGGAGGGACGGTTCCAACTAATGAAAAACTGTTTTTT	CASSLGGTVPTNEKLFF
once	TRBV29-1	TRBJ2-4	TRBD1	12	TGCAGCGTGAGACAGGGGGTGAACATTCAGTACTTC	CSVRQGVNIQYF
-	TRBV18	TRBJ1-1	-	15	TGTGCCAGCTCACCCATTCACAGGGAGGACACTGAAGCTTTCTTT	CASSPIHREDTEAFF
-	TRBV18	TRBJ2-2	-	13	TGTGCCAGCTCACCCCGACCGGGCGGGGAGCTGTTTTTT	CASSPRPGGELFF
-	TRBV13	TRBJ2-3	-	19	TGTGCCAGCAGCCCCCCCGGTATGCTAGCTAACCCTTTAAAAGATACGCAGTATTTT	CASSPPGMLANPLKDTQYF
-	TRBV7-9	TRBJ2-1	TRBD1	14	TGTGCCAGCGTACCGGGACAGGGTGACAATGAGCAGTTCTTC	CASVPGQGDNEQFF
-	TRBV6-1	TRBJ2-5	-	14	TGTGCCAGCAGTGAAGTGGACAGAGAAGAGACCCAGTACTTC	CASSEVDREETQYF
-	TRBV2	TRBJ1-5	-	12	TGTGCCAGTGGAATAGGGGATCAGCCCCAGCATTTT	CASGIGDQPQHF
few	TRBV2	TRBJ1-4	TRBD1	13	TGTGCCAGCAGCGGACAGGGCGTCGAAAAACTGTTTTTT	CASSGQGVEKLFF
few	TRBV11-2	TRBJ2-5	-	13	TGTGCCAGCAGCTTAGGGGGGAGAGAGACCCAGTACTTC	CASSLGGRETQYF
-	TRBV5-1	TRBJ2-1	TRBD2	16	TGCGCCAGCAGCTTGGCCCCCGGACTAGCGGACAATGAGCAGTTCTTC	CASSLAPGLADNEQFF
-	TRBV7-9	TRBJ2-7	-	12	TGTGCCAGCAGCTACAGTACTTACGAGCAGTACTTC	CASSYSTYEQYF
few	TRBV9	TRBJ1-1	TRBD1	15	TGTGCCAGCAGCGTAGGGGACAGGCCAAACACTGAAGCTTTCTTT	CASSVGDRPNTEAFF
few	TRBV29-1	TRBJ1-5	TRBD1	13	TGCAGTGTGGGGGGACAGGGCGATCAGCCCCAGCATTTT	CSVGGQGDQPQHF
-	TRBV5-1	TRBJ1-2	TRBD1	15	TGCGCCAGCAGCCTTTCAGGACAGGCTGACTATGGCTACACCTTC	CASSLSGQADYGYTF
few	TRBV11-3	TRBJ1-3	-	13	TGTGCCAGCAGCTTAAGCTCTGGAAACACCATATATTTT	CASSLSSGNTIYF
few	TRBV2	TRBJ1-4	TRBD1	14	TGTGCCAGCAGTGGACAGGGGTTGGGAGAAAAACTGTTTTTT	CASSGQGLGEKLFF
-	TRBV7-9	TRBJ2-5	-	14	TGTGCCAGCAGCTTAATGGGGCTTGGAGAGACCCAGTACTTC	CASSLMGLGETQYF
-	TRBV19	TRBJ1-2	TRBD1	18	TGTGCCAGTAGCTCGACCGGGACAGGGGCCCAGCTTTCCTATGGCTACACCTTC	CASSSTGTGAQLSYGYTF
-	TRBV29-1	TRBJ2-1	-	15	TGCAGCGTTGAAGAGTCTAGTGGTTTGAACAATGAGCAGTTCTTC	CSVEESSGLNNEQFF
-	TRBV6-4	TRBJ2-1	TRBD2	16	TGTGCCAGCAGTGACTCGGGACTAGCGGGAAACAACGAGCAGTTCTTC	CASSDSGLAGNNEQFF
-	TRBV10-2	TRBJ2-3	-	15	TGCGCCAGCAGTGGTGGGAGGGGGAGCACAGATACGCAGTATTTT	CASSGGRGSTDTQYF